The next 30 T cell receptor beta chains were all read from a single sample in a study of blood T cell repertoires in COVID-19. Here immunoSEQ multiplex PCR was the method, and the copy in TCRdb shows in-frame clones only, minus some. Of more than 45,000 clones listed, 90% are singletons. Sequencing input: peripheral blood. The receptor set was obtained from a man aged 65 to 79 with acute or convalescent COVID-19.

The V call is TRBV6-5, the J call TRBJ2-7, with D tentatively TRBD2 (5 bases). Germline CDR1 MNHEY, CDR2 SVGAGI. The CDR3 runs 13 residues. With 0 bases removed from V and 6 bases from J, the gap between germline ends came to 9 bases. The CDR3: CASSYSSGGEQYF. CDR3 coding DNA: TGTGCCAGCAGTTACTCATCCGGAGGCGAGCAGTACTTC.

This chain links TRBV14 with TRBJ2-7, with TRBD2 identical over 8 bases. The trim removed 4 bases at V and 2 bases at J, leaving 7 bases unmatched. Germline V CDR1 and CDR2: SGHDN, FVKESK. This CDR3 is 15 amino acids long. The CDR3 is CASSPPGRGPYEQYF. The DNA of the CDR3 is TGTGCCAGCAGCCCCCCCGGGAGGGGCCCCTACGAGCAGTACTTC.

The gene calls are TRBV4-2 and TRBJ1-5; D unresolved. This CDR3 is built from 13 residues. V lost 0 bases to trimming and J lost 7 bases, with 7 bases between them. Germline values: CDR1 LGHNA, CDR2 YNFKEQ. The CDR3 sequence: CASSQDLRQPQHF. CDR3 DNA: TGTGCCAGCAGCCAAGATCTTAGACAGCCCCAGCATTTT.

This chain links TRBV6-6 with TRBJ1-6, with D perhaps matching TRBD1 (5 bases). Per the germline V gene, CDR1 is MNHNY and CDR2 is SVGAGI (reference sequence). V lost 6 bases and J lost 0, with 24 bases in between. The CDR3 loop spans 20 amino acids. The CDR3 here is CASSPRGDVRVSSYNSPLHF. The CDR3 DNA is TGTGCCAGCAGCCCGAGAGGAGATGTCAGGGTTAGCTCCTATAATTCACCCCTCCACTTT.

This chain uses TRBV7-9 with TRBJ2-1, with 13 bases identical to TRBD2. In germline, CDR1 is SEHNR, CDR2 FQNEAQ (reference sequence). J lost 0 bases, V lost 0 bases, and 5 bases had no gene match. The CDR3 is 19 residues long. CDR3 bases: TGTGCCAGCAGCTTAGCGCAGGGACTAGCGGGGATCTCCTACAATGAGCAGTTCTTC. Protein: CASSLAQGLAGISYNEQFF.

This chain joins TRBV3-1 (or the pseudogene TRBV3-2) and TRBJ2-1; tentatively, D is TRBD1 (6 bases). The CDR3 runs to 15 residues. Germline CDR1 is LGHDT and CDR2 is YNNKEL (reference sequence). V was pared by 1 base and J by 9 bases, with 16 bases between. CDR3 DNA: TGTGCCAGCAGCCAAGGGGCAGGGGATCGAGGTGAGCAGTTCTTC. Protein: CASSQGAGDRGEQFF.

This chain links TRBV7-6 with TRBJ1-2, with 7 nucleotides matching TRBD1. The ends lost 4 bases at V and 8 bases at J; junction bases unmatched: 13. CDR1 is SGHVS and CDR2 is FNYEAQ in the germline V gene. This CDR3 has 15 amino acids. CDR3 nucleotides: TGTGCCAGCAGCTCCGAAGACAGGGAGTTTCTGGGCTACACCTTC. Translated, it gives CASSSEDREFLGYTF.

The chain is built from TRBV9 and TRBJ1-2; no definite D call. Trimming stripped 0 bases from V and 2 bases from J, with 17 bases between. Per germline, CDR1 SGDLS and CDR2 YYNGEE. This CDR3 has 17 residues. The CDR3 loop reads CASSVAGRVSINYGYTF. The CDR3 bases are TGTGCCAGCAGCGTAGCGGGGAGGGTTTCAATCAACTATGGCTACACCTTC.

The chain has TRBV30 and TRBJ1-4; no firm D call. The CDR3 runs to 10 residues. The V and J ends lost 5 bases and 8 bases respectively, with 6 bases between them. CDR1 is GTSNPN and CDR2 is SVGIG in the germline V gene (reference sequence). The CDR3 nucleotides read TGTGCCTGGGGGAGGGAAAAACTGTTTTTT. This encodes CAWGREKLFF. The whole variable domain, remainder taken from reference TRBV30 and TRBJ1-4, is SQTIHQWPATLVQPVGSPLSLECTVEGTSNPNLYWYRQAAGRGLQLLFYSVGIGQISSEVPQNLSASRPQDRQFILSSKKLLLSDSGFYLCAWGREKLFFGSGTQLSVL.

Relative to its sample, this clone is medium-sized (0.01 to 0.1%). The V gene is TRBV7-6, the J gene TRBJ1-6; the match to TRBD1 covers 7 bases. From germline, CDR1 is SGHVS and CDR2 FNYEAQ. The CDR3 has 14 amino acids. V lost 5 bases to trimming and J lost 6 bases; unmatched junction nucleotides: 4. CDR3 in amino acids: CASSPTGPNSPLHF. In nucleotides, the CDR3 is TGTGCCAGCAGCCCGACAGGGCCTAATTCACCCCTCCACTTT.

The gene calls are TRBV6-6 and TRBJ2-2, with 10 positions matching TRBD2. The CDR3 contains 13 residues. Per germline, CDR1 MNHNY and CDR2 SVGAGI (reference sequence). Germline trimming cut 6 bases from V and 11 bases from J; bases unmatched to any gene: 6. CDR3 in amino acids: CASSSIAGGELFF. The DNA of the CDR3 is TGTGCCAGCAGCTCCATAGCGGGGGGCGAGCTGTTTTTT.

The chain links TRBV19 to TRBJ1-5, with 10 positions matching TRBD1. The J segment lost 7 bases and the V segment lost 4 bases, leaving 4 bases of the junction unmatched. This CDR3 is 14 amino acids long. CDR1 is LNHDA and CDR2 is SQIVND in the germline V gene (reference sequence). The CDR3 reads CASSRDRGRQPQHF. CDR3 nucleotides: TGTGCCAGTAGTAGGGACAGGGGACGGCAGCCCCAGCATTTT.

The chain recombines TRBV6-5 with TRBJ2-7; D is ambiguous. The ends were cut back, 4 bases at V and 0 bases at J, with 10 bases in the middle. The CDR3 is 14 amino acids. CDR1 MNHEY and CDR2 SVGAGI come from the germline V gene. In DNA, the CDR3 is TGTGCCAGCAGTTCTGGGCAAAACTCCTACGAGCAGTACTTC. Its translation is CASSSGQNSYEQYF.

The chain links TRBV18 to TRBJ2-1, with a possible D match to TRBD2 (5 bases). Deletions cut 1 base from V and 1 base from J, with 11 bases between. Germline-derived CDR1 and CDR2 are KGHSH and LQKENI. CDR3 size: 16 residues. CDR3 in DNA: TGTGCCAGCTCACCACTCCGGGGTGGGTCCTACAATGAGCAGTTCTTC. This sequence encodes CASSPLRGGSYNEQFF.

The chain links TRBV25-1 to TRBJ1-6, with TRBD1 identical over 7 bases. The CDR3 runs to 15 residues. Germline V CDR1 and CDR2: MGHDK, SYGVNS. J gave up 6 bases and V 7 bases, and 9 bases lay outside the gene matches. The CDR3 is CASNRKGASNSPLHF. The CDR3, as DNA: TGTGCCAGCAACCGAAAGGGGGCAAGTAATTCACCCCTCCACTTT.

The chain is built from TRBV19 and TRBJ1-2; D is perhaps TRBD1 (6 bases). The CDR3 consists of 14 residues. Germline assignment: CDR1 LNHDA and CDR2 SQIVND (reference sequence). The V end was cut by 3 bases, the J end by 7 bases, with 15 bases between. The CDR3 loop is CASSMAGGYSGYTF. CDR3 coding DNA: TGTGCCAGTAGTATGGCGGGGGGCTACTCTGGCTACACCTTC.

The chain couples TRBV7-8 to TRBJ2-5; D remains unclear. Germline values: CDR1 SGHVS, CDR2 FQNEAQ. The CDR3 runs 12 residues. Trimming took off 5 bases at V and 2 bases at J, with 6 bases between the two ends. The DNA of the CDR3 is TGTGCCAGCAGCCTGGAGCAAGAGACCCAGTACTTC. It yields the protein CASSLEQETQYF.

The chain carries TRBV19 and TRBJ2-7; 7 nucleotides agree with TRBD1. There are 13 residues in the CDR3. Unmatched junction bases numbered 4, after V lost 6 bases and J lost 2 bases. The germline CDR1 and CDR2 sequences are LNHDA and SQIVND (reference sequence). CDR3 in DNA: TGTGCCAGTAGAATGACAGGGACCTACGAGCAGTACTTC. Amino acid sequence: CASRMTGTYEQYF.

CDR3 DNA sequence: TGTGCCAGCAGTTCGGGACAGGGGGATTCACCCCTCCACTTT. Translating gives CASSSGQGDSPLHF. V is TRBV28 and J is TRBJ1-6; 11 nucleotides agree with TRBD1. Unmatched junction bases numbered 1, after V lost 4 bases and J lost 8 bases. CDR1 and CDR2 (germline): MDHEN, SYDVKM. CDR3 length equals 14 residues. Filled out from reference TRBV28 and TRBJ1-6, the complete variable domain reads DVKVTQSSRYLVKRTGEKVFLECVQDMDHENMFWYRQDPGLGLRLIYFSYDVKMKEKGDIPEGYSVSREKKERFSLILESASTNQTSMYLCASSSGQGDSPLHFGNGTRLTVT.

The CDR3 reads CASSVEAGGYEQYF. The CDR3 nucleotides read TGTGCCAGCAGCGTAGAAGCGGGGGGGTACGAGCAGTACTTC. The chain couples TRBV9 to TRBJ2-7; 10 positions match TRBD2. With V trimmed by 0 bases and J by 4 bases, 1 base remained unmatched. In germline, CDR1 is SGDLS, CDR2 YYNGEE. This CDR3 has 14 residues.

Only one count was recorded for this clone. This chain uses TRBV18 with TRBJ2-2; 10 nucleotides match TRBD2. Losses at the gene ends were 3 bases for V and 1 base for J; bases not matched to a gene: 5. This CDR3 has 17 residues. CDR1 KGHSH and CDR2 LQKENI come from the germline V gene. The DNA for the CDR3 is TGTGCCAGCTCACCCCAAACTAGCGGGGTGAACACCGGGGAGCTGTTTTTT. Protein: CASSPQTSGVNTGELFF.

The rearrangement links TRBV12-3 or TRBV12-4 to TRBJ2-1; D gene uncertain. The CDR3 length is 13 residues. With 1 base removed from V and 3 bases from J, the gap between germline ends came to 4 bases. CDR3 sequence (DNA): TGTGCCAGCAGTTTAGACGGCTACAATGAGCAGTTCTTC. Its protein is CASSLDGYNEQFF.

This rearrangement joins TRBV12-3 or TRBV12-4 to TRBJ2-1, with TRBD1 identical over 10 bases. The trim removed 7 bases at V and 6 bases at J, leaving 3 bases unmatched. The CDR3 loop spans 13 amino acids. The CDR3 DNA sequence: TGTGCCAGCACCCGGGACAGGGGCAATGAGCAGTTCTTC. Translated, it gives CASTRDRGNEQFF.

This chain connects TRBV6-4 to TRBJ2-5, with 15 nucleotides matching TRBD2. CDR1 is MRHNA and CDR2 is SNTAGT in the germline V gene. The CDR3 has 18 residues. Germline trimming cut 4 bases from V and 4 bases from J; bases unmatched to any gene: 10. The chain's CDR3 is CASSGREGLAGGLETQYF. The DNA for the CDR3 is TGTGCCAGCAGTGGCAGAGAGGGACTAGCGGGGGGCTTAGAGACCCAGTACTTC.

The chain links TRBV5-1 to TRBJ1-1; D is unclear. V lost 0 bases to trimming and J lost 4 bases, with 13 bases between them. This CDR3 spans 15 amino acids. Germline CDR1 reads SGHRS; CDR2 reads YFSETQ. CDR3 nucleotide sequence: TGCGCCAGCAGCTTGGCCGGAGGGTTGGGCACTGAAGCTTTCTTT. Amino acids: CASSLAGGLGTEAFF.

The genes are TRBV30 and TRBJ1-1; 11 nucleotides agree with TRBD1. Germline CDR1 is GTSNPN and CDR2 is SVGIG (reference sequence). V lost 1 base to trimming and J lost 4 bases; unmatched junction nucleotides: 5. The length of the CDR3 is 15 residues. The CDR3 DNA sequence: TGTGCCTGGAGTGGGACAGGGGGCTTGGGCACTGAAGCTTTCTTT. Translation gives CAWSGTGGLGTEAFF.

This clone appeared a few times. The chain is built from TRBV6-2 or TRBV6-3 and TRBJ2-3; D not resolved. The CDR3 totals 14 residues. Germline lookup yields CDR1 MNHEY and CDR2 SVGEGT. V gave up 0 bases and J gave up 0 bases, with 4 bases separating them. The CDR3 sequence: CASSYSTSTDTQYF. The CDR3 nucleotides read TGTGCCAGCAGTTACTCAACTAGCACAGATACGCAGTATTTT.

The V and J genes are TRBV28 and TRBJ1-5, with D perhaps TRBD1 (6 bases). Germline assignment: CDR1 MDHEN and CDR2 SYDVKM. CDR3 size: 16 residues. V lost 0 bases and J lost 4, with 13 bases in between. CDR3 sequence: CASSLWTGGLNQPQHF. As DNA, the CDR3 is TGTGCCAGCAGTTTATGGACAGGCGGTCTAAATCAGCCCCAGCATTTT. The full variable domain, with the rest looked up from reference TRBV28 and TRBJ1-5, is DVKVTQSSRYLVKRTGEKVFLECVQDMDHENMFWYRQDPGLGLRLIYFSYDVKMKEKGDIPEGYSVSREKKERFSLILESASTNQTSMYLCASSLWTGGLNQPQHFGDGTRLSIL.

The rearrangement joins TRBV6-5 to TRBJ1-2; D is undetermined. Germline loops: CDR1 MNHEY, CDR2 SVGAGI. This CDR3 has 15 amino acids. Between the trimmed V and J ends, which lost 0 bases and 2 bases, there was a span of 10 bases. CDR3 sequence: CASSYSPRGNYGYTF. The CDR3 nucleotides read TGTGCCAGCAGTTACTCCCCGCGGGGAAACTATGGCTACACCTTC.

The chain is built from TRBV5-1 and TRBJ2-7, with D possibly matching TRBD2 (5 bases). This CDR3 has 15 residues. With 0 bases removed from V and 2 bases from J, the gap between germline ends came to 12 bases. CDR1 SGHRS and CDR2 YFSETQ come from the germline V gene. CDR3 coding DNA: TGCGCCAGCAGCTTGGGTCCATCCGGGGCCTACGAGCAGTACTTC. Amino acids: CASSLGPSGAYEQYF.